The 15 T cell receptor beta chains below come from one sample, sequenced in a study of shared clonotypes between healthy human individuals. Method: immunoSEQ multiplex PCR; TCRdb's copy keeps in-frame clones and lacks some. The repertoire has 950,000 to 1,300,000 clones, 60% to 80% of them found once; the top ten carry 1.5%. Sequenced: memory CD4+ T cells sorted from blood. Subset here: CD45RA-negative fraction. These receptor sequences come from a man between 18 and 35 years old in good health.

The rearrangement links TRBV30 to TRBJ2-3; tentatively, D is TRBD1 (6 bases). V lost 7 bases and J lost 2, with 13 bases in between. The CDR3 contains 13 residues. In germline, CDR1 is GTSNPN, CDR2 SVGIG (reference sequence). In DNA form, the CDR3 reads TGTGCCTTTTCCCGGGACAACACAGATACGCAGTATTTT. It is translated as CAFSRDNTDTQYF.

There are many counts of this clone. The chain couples TRBV4-1 to TRBJ1-3; D ambiguous. This CDR3 is built from 18 residues. Germline CDR1 reads MGHRA; CDR2 reads YSYEKL. Trimming shortened V by 0 bases and J by 2 bases, and 17 bases separated the two germline ends. As DNA, the CDR3 is TGCGCCAGCAGCCAAGATAGCGCCTCCTTCATCACTGGAAACACCATATATTTT. It yields the protein CASSQDSASFITGNTIYF.

This clone was counted a few times. The gene calls are TRBV7-8 and TRBJ2-7; TRBD2 aligns across 7 bases. With 5 bases clipped from V and 0 bases from J, the junction kept 7 bases outside the gene matches. Germline CDR1 reads SGHVS; CDR2 reads FQNEAQ. There are 15 residues in the CDR3. The CDR3 is CASSLGTTISYEQYF. In nucleotides, the CDR3 is TGTGCCAGCAGCCTAGGGACTACCATCTCCTACGAGCAGTACTTC.

The chain uses TRBV9 and TRBJ2-7, with TRBD2 identical over 8 bases. This CDR3 region has 15 residues. Germline assignment: CDR1 SGDLS and CDR2 YYNGEE. After removal of 3 bases from V and 2 bases from J, the junction contained 7 bases not matched to a gene. The DNA for the CDR3 is TGTGCCAGCAGCGCCCAAGCGGGGGTAACCTACGAGCAGTACTTC. Translating it yields CASSAQAGVTYEQYF.

V gene TRBV6-1 combines with J gene TRBJ2-5; 10 bases line up with TRBD1. This CDR3 has 17 amino acids. In germline, CDR1 is MNHNS, CDR2 SASEGT. Trimming at V came to 4 bases and at J to 5 bases, leaving 13 bases not matched to a gene. The CDR3 nucleotides read TGTGCCAGCAGTGGGGCTTGGACGACAGGGGGCGGGGAGACCCAGTACTTC. Encoded protein: CASSGAWTTGGGETQYF.

This clone appeared a few times. The rearrangement links TRBV11-3 to TRBJ2-7; D uncertain. The V end lost 1 base, the J end lost 2 bases, and 9 bases lay between the germline ends. Germline CDR1 reads SGHNT; CDR2 reads YENEEA. This CDR3 has 14 residues. This CDR3 is CASSLGYGPYEQYF. The DNA of the CDR3 is TGTGCCAGCAGCTTAGGATACGGTCCCTACGAGCAGTACTTC.

This clone has at least ten counts. The V call is TRBV2, the J call TRBJ2-1; the match to TRBD1 covers 10 bases. Trimming took 4 bases from V and 1 from J; bases not matched to a gene: 4. The germline V gene has CDR1 SNHLY and CDR2 FYNNEI. This CDR3 contains 16 residues. CDR3 amino acids: CASSVMDRGSYNEQFF. CDR3 nucleotides: TGTGCCAGCAGTGTAATGGACAGGGGGTCCTACAATGAGCAGTTCTTC.

This clone was found many times. V gene TRBV4-1 combines with J gene TRBJ2-5; unclear D gene. The germline V gene encodes CDR1 MGHRA and CDR2 YSYEKL. V gave up 0 bases and J gave up 5 bases, with 4 bases separating them. This CDR3 contains 12 residues. CDR3 nucleotides: TGCGCCAGCAGCCAAGATTTTGAGACCCAGTACTTC. Translating it yields CASSQDFETQYF.

CDR3 amino acids: CASSLTGTGSYNEQFF. The CDR3 nucleotides are TGTGCCAGTAGTTTAACCGGGACAGGGAGCTACAATGAGCAGTTCTTC. The genes are TRBV19 and TRBJ2-1; 9 bases line up with TRBD1. V was clipped by 5 bases and J by 3 bases; unmatched bases: 8. Germline loops: CDR1 LNHDA, CDR2 SQIVND (reference sequence). CDR3 length: 16 residues. The full variable domain, with the rest looked up from reference TRBV19 and TRBJ2-1, is DGGITQSPKYLFRKEGQNVTLSCEQNLNHDAMYWYRQDPGQGLRLIYYSQIVNDFQKGDIAEGYSVSREKKESFPLTVTSAQKNPTAFYLCASSLTGTGSYNEQFFGPGTRLTVL.

This clone was recorded at least ten times. This chain uses TRBV29-1 with TRBJ2-3; D assignment may be TRBD1 or TRBD2 (5 bases each). Trimming cost V 1 base and J 4 bases, with 21 bases left between them. From germline, CDR1 is SQVTM and CDR2 ANQGSEA. CDR3 size: 17 residues. CDR3 sequence (DNA): TGCAGCGTTGAAGTCCGTAGTCGGGGCTTCATTGCAGATACGCAGTATTTT. It yields the protein CSVEVRSRGFIADTQYF.

This clone showed up just a few times. The genes are TRBV30 and TRBJ1-1; D possibly corresponds to TRBD1 (6 bases). V gave up 3 bases and J gave up 5 bases, with 13 bases separating them. The CDR3 sequence is 13 residues long. The V gene's germline CDR1 is GTSNPN and CDR2 SVGIG (reference sequence). The CDR3 DNA follows: TGTGCCTGGAGGGAAGGGGGGCGGACTGAAGCTTTCTTT. Protein: CAWREGGRTEAFF.

The chain combines TRBV19 with TRBJ2-2; no clear D gene. V gave up 9 bases and J gave up 2 bases, with 4 bases separating them. This CDR3 comprises 11 residues. The germline V gene encodes CDR1 LNHDA and CDR2 SQIVND (reference sequence). The CDR3 DNA reads as TGTGCCAGCAGAAACACCGGGGAGCTGTTTTTT. Translated: CASRNTGELFF.

This clone was seen many times. The chain has TRBV6-6 and TRBJ1-6; D possibly corresponds to TRBD1 (5 bases). CDR1 and CDR2 from the germline V gene are MNHNY and SVGAGI (reference sequence). The ends were cut back, 7 bases at V and 4 bases at J, with 8 bases in the middle. CDR3 length: 13 amino acids. The CDR3 DNA reads TGTGCCAGCATCGGGGGGTATAATTCACCCCTCCACTTT. Amino acid sequence: CASIGGYNSPLHF.

The chain recombines TRBV6-5 with TRBJ2-5, with 11 bases identical to TRBD2. With 4 bases clipped from V and 1 base from J, the junction kept 2 bases outside the gene matches. CDR3 length: 15 amino acids. Germline CDR1 and CDR2: MNHEY and SVGAGI. DNA for the CDR3: TGTGCCAGCAGTTTGGGACTAGCGGCCCAAGAGACCCAGTACTTC. Amino acid sequence: CASSLGLAAQETQYF.

The CDR3 is CATSTRTSGGGDTQYF. The CDR3 region has the DNA TGTGCCACCAGCACCCGAACTAGCGGAGGGGGGGATACGCAGTATTTT. This chain links TRBV15 with TRBJ2-3; 8 bases are a match to TRBD2. Germline V gene data show CDR1 as LNHNV and CDR2 as YYDKDF (reference sequence). After removal of 4 bases from V and 6 bases from J, the junction contained 12 bases not matched to a gene. This CDR3 region has 16 residues.